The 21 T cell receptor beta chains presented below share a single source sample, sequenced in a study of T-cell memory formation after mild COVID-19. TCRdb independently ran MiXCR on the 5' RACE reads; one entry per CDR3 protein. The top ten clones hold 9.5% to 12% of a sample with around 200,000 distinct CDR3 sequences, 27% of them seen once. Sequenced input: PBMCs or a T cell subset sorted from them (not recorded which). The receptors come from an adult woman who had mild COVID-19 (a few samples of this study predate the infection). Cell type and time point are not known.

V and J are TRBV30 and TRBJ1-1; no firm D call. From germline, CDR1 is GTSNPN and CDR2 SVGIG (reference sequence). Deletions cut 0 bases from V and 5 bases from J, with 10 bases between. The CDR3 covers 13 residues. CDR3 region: CAWSVAFLTEAFF. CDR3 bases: TGTGCCTGGAGTGTAGCGTTCTTAACTGAAGCTTTCTTT.

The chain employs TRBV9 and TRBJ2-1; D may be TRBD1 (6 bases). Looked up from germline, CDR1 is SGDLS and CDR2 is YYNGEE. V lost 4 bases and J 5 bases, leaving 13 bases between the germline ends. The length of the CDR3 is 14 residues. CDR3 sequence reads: CASSPWTANNEQFF. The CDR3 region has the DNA TGTGCCAGCAGCCCATGGACAGCTAACAATGAGCAGTTCTTC.

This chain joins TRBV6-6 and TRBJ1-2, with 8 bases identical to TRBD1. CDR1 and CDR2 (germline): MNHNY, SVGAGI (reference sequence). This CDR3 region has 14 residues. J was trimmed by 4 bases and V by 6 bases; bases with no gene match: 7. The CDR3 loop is CASRQTGDSYGYTF. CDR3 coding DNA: TGTGCCAGCAGACAGACAGGGGATAGCTATGGCTACACCTTC.

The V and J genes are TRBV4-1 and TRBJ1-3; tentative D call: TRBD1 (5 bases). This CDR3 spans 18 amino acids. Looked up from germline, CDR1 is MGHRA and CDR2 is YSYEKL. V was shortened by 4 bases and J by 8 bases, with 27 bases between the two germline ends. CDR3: CASSLGVIFGTSGDTIYF. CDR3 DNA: TGCGCCAGCAGCCTAGGAGTCATCTTCGGGACCTCTGGGGACACCATATATTTT.

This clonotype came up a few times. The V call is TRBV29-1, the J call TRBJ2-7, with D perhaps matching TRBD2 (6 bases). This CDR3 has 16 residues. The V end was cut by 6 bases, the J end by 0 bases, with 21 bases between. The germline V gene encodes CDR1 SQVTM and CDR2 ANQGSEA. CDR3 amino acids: CSVSGGRSTGSYEQYF. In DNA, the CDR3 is TGCAGCGTAAGTGGGGGGAGGTCGACTGGCTCCTACGAGCAGTACTTC.

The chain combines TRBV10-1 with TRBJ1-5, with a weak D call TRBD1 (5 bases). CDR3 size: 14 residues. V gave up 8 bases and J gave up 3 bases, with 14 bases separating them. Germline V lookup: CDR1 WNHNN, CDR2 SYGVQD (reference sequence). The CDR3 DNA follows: TGCGCCAGCTTCCAGGCAGGGAACAATCAGCCCCAGCATTTT. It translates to CASFQAGNNQPQHF.

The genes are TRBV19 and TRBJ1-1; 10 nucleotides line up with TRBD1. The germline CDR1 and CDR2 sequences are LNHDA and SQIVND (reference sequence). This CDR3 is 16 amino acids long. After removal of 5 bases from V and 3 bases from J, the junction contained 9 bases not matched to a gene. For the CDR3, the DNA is TGTGCCAGTAGTGCCCGGGACAGGGGAGTGGACACTGAAGCTTTCTTT. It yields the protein CASSARDRGVDTEAFF.

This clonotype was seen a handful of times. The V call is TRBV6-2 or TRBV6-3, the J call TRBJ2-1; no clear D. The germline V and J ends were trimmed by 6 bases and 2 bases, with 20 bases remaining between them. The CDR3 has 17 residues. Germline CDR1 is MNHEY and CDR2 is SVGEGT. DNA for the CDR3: TGTGCCAGCAGCCTCATCCCACTCAGCTCAGCCTACAATGAGCAGTTCTTC. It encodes CASSLIPLSSAYNEQFF.

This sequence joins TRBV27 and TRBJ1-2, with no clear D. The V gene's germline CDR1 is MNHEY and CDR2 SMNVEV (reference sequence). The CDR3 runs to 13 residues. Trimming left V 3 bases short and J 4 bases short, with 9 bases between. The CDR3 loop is CASSFRGGYGYTF. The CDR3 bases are TGTGCCAGCAGTTTTCGGGGAGGCTATGGCTACACCTTC.

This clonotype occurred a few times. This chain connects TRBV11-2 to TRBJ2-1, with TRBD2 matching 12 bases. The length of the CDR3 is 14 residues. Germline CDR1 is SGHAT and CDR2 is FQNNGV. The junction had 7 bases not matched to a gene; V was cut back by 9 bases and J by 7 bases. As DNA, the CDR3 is TGTGCCAGTCTTCGGACTAGCGGGATGAATGAGCAGTTCTTC. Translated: CASLRTSGMNEQFF.

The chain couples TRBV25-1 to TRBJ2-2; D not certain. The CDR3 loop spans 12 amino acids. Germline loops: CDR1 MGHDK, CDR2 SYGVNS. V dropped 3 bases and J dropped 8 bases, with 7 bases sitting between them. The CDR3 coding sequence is TGTGCCAGCAGTGAGGGTCGTGGGGAGCTGTTTTTT. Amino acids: CASSEGRGELFF.

This CDR3 reads CASSQAKDGGAHETQYF. DNA of the CDR3: TGTGCCAGCAGCCAAGCGAAGGACGGGGGGGCCCATGAGACCCAGTACTTC. The chain uses TRBV4-2 and TRBJ2-5; 8 bases are a match to TRBD2. The CDR3 loop spans 17 amino acids. V was clipped by 1 base and J by 5 bases; unmatched bases: 12. Germline CDR1 and CDR2: LGHNA and YNFKEQ.

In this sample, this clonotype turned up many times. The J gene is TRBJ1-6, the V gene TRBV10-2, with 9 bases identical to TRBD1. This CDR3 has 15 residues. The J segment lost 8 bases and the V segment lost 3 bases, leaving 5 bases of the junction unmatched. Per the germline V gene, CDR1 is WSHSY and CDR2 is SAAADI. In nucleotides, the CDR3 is TGCGCCAGCAGTGACAACCGGGACAGGGATTCACCCCTCCACTTT. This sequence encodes CASSDNRDRDSPLHF.

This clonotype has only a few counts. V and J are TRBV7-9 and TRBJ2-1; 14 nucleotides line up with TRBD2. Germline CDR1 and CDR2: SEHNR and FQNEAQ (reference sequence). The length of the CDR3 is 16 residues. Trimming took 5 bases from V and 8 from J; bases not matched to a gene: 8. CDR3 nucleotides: TGTGCCAGCAGCCACGGGACTAGCGGGAGACACGATGAGCAGTTCTTC. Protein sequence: CASSHGTSGRHDEQFF. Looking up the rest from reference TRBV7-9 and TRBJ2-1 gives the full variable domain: DTGVSQNPRHKITKRGQNVTFRCDPISEHNRLYWYRQTLGQGPEFLTYFQNEAQLEKSRLLSDRFSAERPKGSFSTLEIQRTEQGDSAMYLCASSHGTSGRHDEQFFGPGTRLTVL.

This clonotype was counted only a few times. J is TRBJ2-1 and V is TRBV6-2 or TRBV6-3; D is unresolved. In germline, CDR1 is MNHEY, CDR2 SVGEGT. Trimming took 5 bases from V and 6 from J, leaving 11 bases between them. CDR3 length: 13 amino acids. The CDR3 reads CASSPRSANEQFF. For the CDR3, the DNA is TGTGCCAGCAGTCCCCGTTCTGCCAATGAGCAGTTCTTC.

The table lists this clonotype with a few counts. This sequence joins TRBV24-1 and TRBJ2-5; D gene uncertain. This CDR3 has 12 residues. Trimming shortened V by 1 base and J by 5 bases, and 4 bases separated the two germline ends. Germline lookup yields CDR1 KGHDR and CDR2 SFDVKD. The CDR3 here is CATSDFGETQYF. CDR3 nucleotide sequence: TGTGCCACCAGTGATTTCGGGGAGACCCAGTACTTC.

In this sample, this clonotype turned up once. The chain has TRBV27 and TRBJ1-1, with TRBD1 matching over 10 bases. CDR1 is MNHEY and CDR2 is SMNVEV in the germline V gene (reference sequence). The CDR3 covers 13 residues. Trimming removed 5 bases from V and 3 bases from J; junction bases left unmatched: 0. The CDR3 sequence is CASSDRGHTEAFF. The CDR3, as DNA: TGTGCCAGCAGTGACAGGGGGCACACTGAAGCTTTCTTT.

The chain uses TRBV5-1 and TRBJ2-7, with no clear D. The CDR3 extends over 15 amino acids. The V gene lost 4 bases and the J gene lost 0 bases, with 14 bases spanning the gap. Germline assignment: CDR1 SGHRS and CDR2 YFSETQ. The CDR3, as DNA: TGCGCCAGCAGCGTCGGATTCTCGGGCTCCTACGAGCAGTACTTC. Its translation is CASSVGFSGSYEQYF.

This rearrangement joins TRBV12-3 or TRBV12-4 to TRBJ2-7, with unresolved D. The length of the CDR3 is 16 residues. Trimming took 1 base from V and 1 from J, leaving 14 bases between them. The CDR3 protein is CASSLGSWVRSYEQYF. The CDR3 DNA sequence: TGTGCCAGCAGTTTAGGTAGCTGGGTCAGGTCCTACGAGCAGTACTTC.

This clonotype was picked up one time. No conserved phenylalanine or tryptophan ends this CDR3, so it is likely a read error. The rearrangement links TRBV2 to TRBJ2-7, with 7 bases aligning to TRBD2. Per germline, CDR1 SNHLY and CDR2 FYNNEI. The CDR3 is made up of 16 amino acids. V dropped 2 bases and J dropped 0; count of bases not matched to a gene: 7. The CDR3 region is CASSELMRESSYEQYS. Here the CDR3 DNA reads TGTGCCAGCAGTGAATTGATGCGGGAGTCCTCCTACGAGCAGTACTCC.

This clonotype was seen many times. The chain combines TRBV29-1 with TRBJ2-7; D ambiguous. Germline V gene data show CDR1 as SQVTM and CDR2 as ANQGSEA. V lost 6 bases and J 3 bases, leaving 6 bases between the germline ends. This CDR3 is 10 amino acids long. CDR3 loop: CSVADYEQYF. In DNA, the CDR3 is TGCAGCGTGGCGGACTACGAGCAGTACTTC.